Given below is one TCR beta chain in context. Antigen: not known. CDR3 length equals 13 residues. Germline lookup yields CDR1 MNHNS and CDR2 SASEGT. Losses at the gene ends were 6 bases for V and 7 bases for J; bases not matched to a gene: 3. Vbeta (60) and Jbeta (13) primers were used in the PCR. Method: immunoSEQ multiplex PCR; TCRdb's copy keeps in-frame clones and lacks some. The profile shows 150,000 to 160,000 clones, 65% to 90% of them singletons. These data come from a study of cytomegalovirus exposure and HLA in healthy donors. Study-level findings and limits: Per a prior analysis, the majority of TCR beta V segments were productive roughly 90% or roughly 30% of the time. Under in vitro conditions, a few CMV-associated chains were confirmed as specific for CMV antigens. The authors later found TCR association rates varying by HLA locus, with DRB1 most and HLA-C fewest. One variant, a missense change in DCLRE1C, was linked in a later analysis to TCR beta V- and J-gene trimming.

The sample comprised PBMCs. The chain uses TRBV6-1 and TRBJ1-6; 7 bases are shared with TRBD1. This sequence was found in a woman aged 45-60 years in good health and CMV-seropositive. CDR3 protein: CASSTGDNSPLHF. The DNA for the CDR3 is TGTGCCAGCAGCACAGGGGACAATTCACCCCTCCACTTT.